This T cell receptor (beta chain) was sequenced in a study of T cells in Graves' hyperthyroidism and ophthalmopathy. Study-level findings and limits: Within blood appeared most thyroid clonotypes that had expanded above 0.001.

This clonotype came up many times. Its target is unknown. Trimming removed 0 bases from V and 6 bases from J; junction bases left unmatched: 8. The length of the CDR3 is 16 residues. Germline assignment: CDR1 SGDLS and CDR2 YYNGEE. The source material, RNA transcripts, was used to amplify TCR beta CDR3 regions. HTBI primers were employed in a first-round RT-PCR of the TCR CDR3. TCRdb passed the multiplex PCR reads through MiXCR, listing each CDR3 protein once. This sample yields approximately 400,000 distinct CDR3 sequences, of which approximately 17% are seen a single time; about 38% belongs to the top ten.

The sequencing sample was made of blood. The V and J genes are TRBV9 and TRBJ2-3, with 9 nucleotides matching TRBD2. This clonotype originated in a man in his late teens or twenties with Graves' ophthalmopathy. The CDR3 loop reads CASSVGLAGITDTQYF. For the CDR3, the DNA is TGTGCCAGCAGCGTAGGGCTAGCGGGGATCACCGATACGCAGTATTTT. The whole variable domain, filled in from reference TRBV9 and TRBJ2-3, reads DSGVTQTPKHLITATGQRVTLRCSPRSGDLSVYWYQQSLDQGLQFLIQYYNGEERAKGNILERFSAQQFPDLHSELNLSSLELGDSALYFCASSVGLAGITDTQYFGPGTRLTVL.